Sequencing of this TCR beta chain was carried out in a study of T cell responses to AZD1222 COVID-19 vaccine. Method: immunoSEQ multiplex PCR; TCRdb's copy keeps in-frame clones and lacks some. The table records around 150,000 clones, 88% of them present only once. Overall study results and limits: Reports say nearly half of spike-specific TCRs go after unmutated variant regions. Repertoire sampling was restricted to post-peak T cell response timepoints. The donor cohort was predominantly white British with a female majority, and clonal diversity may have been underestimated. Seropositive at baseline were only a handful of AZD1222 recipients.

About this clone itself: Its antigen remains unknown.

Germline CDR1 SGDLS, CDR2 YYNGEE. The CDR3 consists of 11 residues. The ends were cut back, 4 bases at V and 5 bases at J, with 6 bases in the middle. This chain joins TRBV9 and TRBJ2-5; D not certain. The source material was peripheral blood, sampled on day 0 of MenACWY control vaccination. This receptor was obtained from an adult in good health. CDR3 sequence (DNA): TGTGCCAGCAGCTCGACGGAGACCCAGTACTTC. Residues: CASSSTETQYF.